Listed here are 26 T cell receptor beta chains from one sample, sequenced in a study of cytomegalovirus exposure and HLA in healthy donors (dated by TCRdb to about 2017). The receptor library was made with the immunoSEQ multiplex PCR assay. A mixture of 60 forward primers for TCR Vbeta segments and 13 reverse primers for TCR Jbeta segments was used in the multiplex PCR. TCRdb took over this immuneACCESS table, retaining in-frame rearrangements with V and J assigned. Such tables are incomplete; in checked studies, under half of the missing clones stem from an unresolved V gene, and the remainder is unexplained. In all, the sample holds around 86,000 clones, and around 8% of those were seen once. The top ten clonotypes cover 2.3% of the sample. Sequenced: PBMCs. All receptors derive from a man in his fifties in good health and CMV-seronegative.

The chain combines TRBV27 with TRBJ2-2; perhaps TRBD2 as D (6 bases). In germline, CDR1 is MNHEY, CDR2 SMNVEV (reference sequence). V was clipped by 5 bases and J by 1 base, with 14 bases between them. The CDR3 contains 16 residues. CDR3 sequence: CASSPLVAVNTGELFF. The CDR3 DNA sequence: TGTGCCAGCAGTCCCCTAGTAGCGGTGAACACCGGGGAGCTGTTTTTT.

There are a few counts of this clone. The genes are TRBV28 and TRBJ1-4, with 7 bases fitting TRBD1. V shed 1 base and J 2 bases; nucleotides not matched to a gene: 4. The CDR3 totals 16 residues. Germline assignment: CDR1 MDHEN and CDR2 SYDVKM. CDR3 sequence: CASSLYIQGTNEKLFF. CDR3 nucleotides: TGTGCCAGCAGTTTATATATACAGGGGACTAATGAAAAACTGTTTTTT.

The chain couples TRBV9 to TRBJ1-6; D is perhaps TRBD1 (5 bases). Trimming removed 0 bases from V and 3 bases from J, with 13 bases in between. This CDR3 comprises 17 residues. Germline assignment: CDR1 SGDLS and CDR2 YYNGEE. CDR3 protein: CASSVDGGGYYNSPLHF. In DNA form, the CDR3 reads TGTGCCAGCAGCGTAGATGGGGGGGGTTACTATAATTCACCCCTCCACTTT.

This clone appeared a few times. This sequence joins TRBV7-9 and TRBJ2-1, with TRBD2 identical over 9 bases. Germline V gene sequence: CDR1 SEHNR, CDR2 FQNEAQ (reference sequence). The CDR3 spans 16 residues. The ends lost 1 base at V and 8 bases at J; junction bases unmatched: 9. The CDR3 protein is CASSLGSSGRKDEQFF. The DNA for the CDR3 is TGTGCCAGCAGCTTAGGAAGCAGCGGGAGGAAAGATGAGCAGTTCTTC.

The chain has TRBV19 and TRBJ2-1, with 11 nucleotides matching TRBD2. CDR3 size: 15 residues. Per the germline V gene, CDR1 is LNHDA and CDR2 is SQIVND (reference sequence). The trim removed 4 bases at V and 7 bases at J, leaving 6 bases unmatched. The CDR3 DNA follows: TGTGCCAGTAGTACCCTAGCGGGGGGCTGGAATGAGCAGTTCTTC. Amino acid sequence: CASSTLAGGWNEQFF.

The V and J genes are TRBV7-3 and TRBJ2-1; 7 nucleotides align to TRBD1. The CDR3 extends over 13 amino acids. The V and J ends lost 8 bases and 3 bases, in that order; junction bases with no gene match: 4. Germline CDR1 SGHTA, CDR2 FQGTGA. The CDR3, as DNA: TGTGCCAGCGCAAGGGGGCTCTACAATGAGCAGTTCTTC. This gives the protein CASARGLYNEQFF.

J is TRBJ1-3 and V is TRBV6-5, with 8 bases identical to TRBD1. The V segment lost 7 bases and the J segment 0 bases; nucleotides outside the gene matches: 5. The CDR3 totals 15 residues. Germline V gene data show CDR1 as MNHEY and CDR2 as SVGAGI. The CDR3 DNA reads TGTGCCAGCACCCTTACAGGGGGCTCTGGAAACACCATATATTTT. As protein: CASTLTGGSGNTIYF.

Written as DNA, the CDR3 is TGTGCCAGCAGCGTGGGACACCAGAACACTGAAGCTTTCTTT. Protein: CASSVGHQNTEAFF. This chain links TRBV11-1 with TRBJ1-1; possibly TRBD1 for D (6 bases). Germline CDR1 and CDR2: SGHAT and FQDESV (reference sequence). This CDR3 has 14 amino acids. The ends were cut back, 5 bases at V and 1 base at J, with 11 bases in the middle.

The chain couples TRBV5-6 to TRBJ2-5; 9 bases agree with TRBD1. The CDR3 runs to 15 residues. Trimming took 0 bases from V and 6 from J; bases not matched to a gene: 6. CDR1 and CDR2 (germline): SGHDT, YYEEEE. The CDR3 sequence: CASSLAGQGLKTQYF. DNA of the CDR3: TGTGCCAGCAGCTTGGCCGGACAGGGGTTGAAGACCCAGTACTTC. The whole variable domain, remainder taken from reference TRBV5-6 and TRBJ2-5, is DAGVTQSPTHLIKTRGQQVTLRCSPKSGHDTVSWYQQALGQGPQFIFQYYEEEERQRGNFPDRFSGHQFPNYSSELNVNALLLGDSALYLCASSLAGQGLKTQYFGPGTRLLVL.

The chain joins TRBV5-8 to TRBJ2-7; the D gene is possibly TRBD1 (6 bases). Germline V gene sequence: CDR1 SGHTS, CDR2 YDEGEE. V lost 0 bases and J 7 bases, leaving 17 bases between the germline ends. This CDR3 is 15 amino acids long. CDR3 sequence (DNA): TGTGCCAGCAGCTTGGAAAGGACAGTGGGACGAGAGCAGTACTTC. Translated, it gives CASSLERTVGREQYF.

The chain couples TRBV9 to TRBJ2-3; D gene unclear. The V and J ends lost 0 bases and 2 bases respectively, with 7 bases between them. Germline values: CDR1 SGDLS, CDR2 YYNGEE. There are 14 residues in the CDR3. The CDR3 DNA is TGTGCCAGCAGCGTAGAGCCCCACACAGATACGCAGTATTTT. This codes for CASSVEPHTDTQYF.

In regard to this clone: A junction end diverges from the germline sequence, so it may reflect a read error. The chain has TRBV7-3 and TRBJ2-1; TRBD2 matches at 10 bases. The CDR3 has 15 amino acids. Germline CDR1 and CDR2: SGHTA and FQGTGA. The CDR3 DNA sequence: TGTGCCGGCAGCTCGCAGCTAGCGGGAGCCAATGAGCAGTTCTTC. Translating it yields CAGSSQLAGANEQFF.

This clone was seen a handful of times. This chain links TRBV19 with TRBJ2-7; D possibly corresponds to TRBD2 (5 bases). From germline, CDR1 is LNHDA and CDR2 SQIVND (reference sequence). This CDR3 is 12 amino acids long. V lost 8 bases and J lost 4, with 12 bases in between. DNA for the CDR3: TGTGCCAGTGGGCCCGGGATTTACGAGCAGTACTTC. It is translated as CASGPGIYEQYF.

This clone was detected only a few times. The chain recombines TRBV7-2 with TRBJ2-3, with a tentative D call TRBD2 (5 bases). Trimming pared 8 bases from V and 2 bases from J, leaving 14 bases between. Germline CDR1 SGHTA, CDR2 FQGNSA. This CDR3 is built from 14 residues. The CDR3 sequence is CASGVASHTDTQYF. The CDR3 DNA reads TGTGCCAGCGGAGTAGCGAGCCACACAGATACGCAGTATTTT.

This clone was picked up a small number of times. V gene TRBV7-9 combines with J gene TRBJ1-6, with D hard to call. This CDR3 has 12 amino acids. The V end lost 2 bases, the J end lost 6 bases, and 2 bases lay between the germline ends. CDR1 is SEHNR, CDR2 FQNEAQ, per germline (reference sequence). CDR3 DNA sequence: TGTGCCAGCAGCTTACTTAATTCACCCCTCCACTTT. It yields the protein CASSLLNSPLHF.

In its sample, this clone was seen a few times. The V and J genes are TRBV30 and TRBJ1-2, with D maybe TRBD1 (6 bases). There are 15 residues in the CDR3. CDR1 is GTSNPN, CDR2 SVGIG, per germline (reference sequence). V gave up 3 bases and J gave up 6 bases, with 20 bases separating them. Here the CDR3 reads CAWSQGGGGVHGYTF. The CDR3 nucleotides read TGTGCCTGGAGCCAAGGGGGGGGAGGGGTTCATGGCTACACCTTC.

This clone was seen more than once but under ten times. CDR3: CASIGDFGSGANVLTF. As DNA, the CDR3 is TGTGCCAGCATAGGGGATTTCGGCTCTGGGGCCAACGTCCTGACTTTC. This chain links TRBV27 with TRBJ2-6; tentatively, D is TRBD1 (5 bases). The CDR3 consists of 16 residues. V was cut by 7 bases and J by 0 bases, with 13 bases left in between. The germline CDR1 and CDR2 sequences are MNHEY and SMNVEV (reference sequence).

The V and J genes are TRBV28 and TRBJ1-5; D may be TRBD1 (6 bases). Per the germline V gene, CDR1 is MDHEN and CDR2 is SYDVKM. Trimming left V 5 bases short and J 1 base short, with 21 bases between. The CDR3 has 18 residues. The CDR3 loop reads CASSPSDARRGSNQPQHF. CDR3 DNA: TGTGCCAGCAGTCCGTCTGACGCTCGCAGGGGAAGCAATCAGCCCCAGCATTTT.

This clone was observed a handful of times. The V gene is TRBV7-9, the J gene TRBJ1-5; tentatively, D is TRBD1 (6 bases). The CDR3 consists of 17 residues. Germline CDR1 and CDR2: SEHNR and FQNEAQ (reference sequence). The V end was cut by 5 bases, the J end by 5 bases, with 22 bases between. CDR3 sequence: CASSQSRTGRRDQPQHF. The CDR3 DNA reads TGTGCCAGCAGCCAGTCCCGCACAGGGCGACGGGATCAGCCCCAGCATTTT.

This clone has more than one count but fewer than ten. The chain links TRBV19 to TRBJ2-1; TRBD2 matches at 10 bases. The CDR3 runs 16 residues. Germline V lookup: CDR1 LNHDA, CDR2 SQIVND (reference sequence). J gave up 1 base and V 1 base, and 1 base lay outside the gene matches. In nucleotides, the CDR3 is TGTGCCAGTAGTATAGTAGCGGGAGGATCCTACAATGAGCAGTTCTTC. Its translation is CASSIVAGGSYNEQFF.

This clone appeared a few times. The chain joins TRBV21-1 to TRBJ1-1. TRBV21-1 is described as a pseudogene. The CDR3 is 15 amino acids. As DNA, the CDR3 is TGTGCCAGCAGCAAAAAGAGCCGCATGAACACTGAAGCTTTCTTT. The encoded protein is CASSKKSRMNTEAFF.

A few counts support this clone. CDR3 residues: CASSWEGETGELFF. The CDR3 DNA follows: TGTGCCAGCAGTTGGGAGGGGGAAACCGGGGAGCTGTTTTTT. The V gene is TRBV6-6, the J gene TRBJ2-2, with D possibly matching TRBD2 (7 bases). The germline V gene encodes CDR1 MNHNY and CDR2 SVGAGI (reference sequence). V gave up 4 bases and J gave up 5 bases, with 11 bases separating them. The CDR3 is 14 residues long.

Only a few counts were recorded for this clone. The rearrangement joins TRBV28 to TRBJ2-1, with TRBD1 matching 8 bases. Germline lookup yields CDR1 MDHEN and CDR2 SYDVKM. The CDR3 sequence is 13 residues long. The V segment lost 2 bases and the J segment 6 bases; nucleotides outside the gene matches: 0. For the CDR3, the DNA is TGTGCCAGCAGTTTAGGACAGGGCAATGAGCAGTTCTTC. It specifies CASSLGQGNEQFF.

Regarding this clone: At one end the junction does not follow the germline gene, possibly because of a read error. V usage is TRBV7-7 and J usage is TRBJ2-1, with 10 bases identical to TRBD2. The CDR3 spans 15 residues. The germline V gene has CDR1 SSHAT and CDR2 FNYEAQ (reference sequence). The CDR3 sequence is CASSLGTSEFNEQFF. In DNA, the CDR3 is TGTGCTAGCAGCTTAGGGACTAGCGAGTTCAATGAGCAGTTCTTC.

The chain couples TRBV5-1 to TRBJ2-5; 7 positions match TRBD2. V gave up 4 bases and J gave up 7 bases; unmatched junction bases: 7. The CDR3 is 13 amino acids. Germline V gives CDR1 SGHRS, CDR2 YFSETQ. The CDR3 here is CASSARWEGTQYF. CDR3 in DNA: TGCGCCAGCAGCGCGAGGTGGGAGGGGACCCAGTACTTC.

CDR3 sequence: CASSGVSRSGYTF. The CDR3 DNA sequence: TGTGCCAGCAGCGGAGTTTCCCGCTCTGGCTACACCTTC. The chain links TRBV9 to TRBJ1-2, with D hard to call. The V gene lost 3 bases and the J gene lost 7 bases, with 13 bases spanning the gap. Germline assignment: CDR1 SGDLS and CDR2 YYNGEE. The CDR3 spans 13 residues.